This T cell receptor (beta chain) was captured in a study of cytomegalovirus exposure and HLA in healthy donors. Study-level findings and limits: Cytomegalovirus association was assigned to approximately 160 TCR beta chains. When presence/absence was analysed, sequencing depth was taken to be roughly uniform across donors.

The CDR3 runs to 16 residues. With V trimmed by 0 bases and J by 4 bases, 5 bases remained unmatched. Germline V gene sequence: CDR1 LGHNA, CDR2 YSLEER. The primer mix had 60 Vbeta and 13 Jbeta primers. Only in-frame clones appear in the TCRdb table, and some are missing; sequencing was by immunoSEQ multiplex PCR. The table has 130,000 to 150,000 clones, 78% seen once; the top ten hold over 2%. With respect to this clone: Its cognate antigen is unknown.

The chain uses TRBV4-3 and TRBJ2-1, with 8 bases lining up with TRBD1. The receptor was derived from a woman aged 18-30 years in good health and CMV-seropositive. Sequencing input: PBMCs. The CDR3 DNA follows: TGCGCCAGCAGCCAAGATTTGACAGGGGTTTACAATGAGCAGTTCTTC. Its protein is CASSQDLTGVYNEQFF.